Included here is one TCR beta chain sequence, with context. The repertoire was sequenced with immunoSEQ multiplex PCR; TCRdb's copy has only in-frame clones and lacks some. Seen here are roughly 91,000 clones, 65% to 80% observed once, and the top ten hold 11%. The data were obtained in a study of blood T cell repertoires in COVID-19. Study at large: From T cells, B-cell-depleted T cells, or PBMCs came the material, which was cDNA or gDNA.

The V gene end was trimmed by 8 bases and the J gene end by 2 bases; junction bases not matched to a gene: 11. Germline CDR1 and CDR2: MDHEN and SYDVKM. This CDR3 has 16 residues. This TCR was recovered from a man aged 65 to 79 with acute or convalescent COVID-19. The specimen sequenced was peripheral blood. V usage is TRBV28 and J usage is TRBJ1-3; 8 bases map to TRBD1. The CDR3 sequence is CASRPGGSWTGNTIYF. The CDR3 DNA follows: TGTGCCAGCCGCCCAGGGGGCAGTTGGACTGGAAACACCATATATTTT.